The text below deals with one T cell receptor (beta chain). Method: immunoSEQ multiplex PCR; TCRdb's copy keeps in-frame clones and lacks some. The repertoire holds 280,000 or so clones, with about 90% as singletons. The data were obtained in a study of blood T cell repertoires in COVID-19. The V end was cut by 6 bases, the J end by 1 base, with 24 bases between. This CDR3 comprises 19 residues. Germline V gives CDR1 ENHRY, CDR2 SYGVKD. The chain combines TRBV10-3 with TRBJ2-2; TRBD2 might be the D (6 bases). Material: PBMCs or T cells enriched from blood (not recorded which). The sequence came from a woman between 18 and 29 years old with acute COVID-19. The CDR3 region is CAISDQKGDGGMNTGELFF. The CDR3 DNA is TGTGCCATCAGCGACCAGAAAGGGGATGGGGGGATGAACACCGGGGAGCTGTTTTTT.